The rows below give T cell receptor beta chains drawn from one sample of a study of beta chain features in type 1 diabetes. The data were produced by immunoSEQ multiplex PCR, yet TCRdb's version contains in-frame clones alone and is incomplete. The table lists 390,000 or so clones, 14% of them singletons. What was sequenced was naive CD4+ T cells from blood. The receptors shown here come from a man younger than 40 in good health. CDR3s include the opening cysteine and the closing phenylalanine or tryptophan. The order of the fields is D gene, CDR3 length, clone size, V gene, J gene, CDR3 protein. D genes are given only for firm matches. Some rows have no size entry. The others give once, few or many, or a class for an expanded clone.

>-|12|-|TRBV12-5|TRBJ2-5
CASGLTDGPGYF
>-|16|few|TRBV19|TRBJ2-3
CASSIAQTRSTDTQYF
>-|14|-|TRBV5-4|TRBJ2-3
CASSFHVDSDTQYF
>-|14|-|TRBV11-2|TRBJ2-5
CASSYARRQETQYF
>-|15|few|TRBV6-5|TRBJ2-3
CASSQGGASTDTQYF
>-|16|-|TRBV7-9|TRBJ1-2
CASSLAERGSGYGYTF
>TRBD2|16|-|TRBV4-3|TRBJ2-1
CASSPRTSGSINEQFF
>-|12|few|TRBV10-3|TRBJ2-1
CAISGTAIEQFF
>-|12|few|TRBV30|TRBJ1-5
CAWSEDRQPQHF
>-|12|few|TRBV29-1|TRBJ1-3
CSAGISGNTIYF
>-|11|few|TRBV2|TRBJ1-1
CASSVDTEAFF
>-|15|-|TRBV7-9|TRBJ2-2
CASSWRTGNTGELFF
>TRBD2|15|-|TRBV25-1|TRBJ2-3
CASRLAGGPADTQYF
>-|14|few|TRBV30|TRBJ2-1
CAWSVKGSIHEQFF
>-|14|many|TRBV7-2|TRBJ2-3
CASSFDYGTDTQYF
>TRBD1|14|-|TRBV29-1|TRBJ2-3
CSARGGQGADTQYF
>-|12|-|TRBV29-1|TRBJ1-5
CSAGTENQPQHF
>TRBD1|15|-|TRBV18|TRBJ2-5
CASSPGQGVQETQYF
>TRBD2|14|-|TRBV19|TRBJ2-1
CASSNSGESDEQFF
>TRBD1|15|few|TRBV2|TRBJ2-5
CASSVDRGPKETQYF
>-|16|-|TRBV7-2|TRBJ1-1
CASSLARVGLNTEAFF
>-|15|-|TRBV11-2|TRBJ2-1
CASRDYRVTYNEQFF
>TRBD2|15|few|TRBV7-2|TRBJ2-7
CASSFSGFTSYEQYF
>-|17|-|TRBV25-1|TRBJ1-2
CASSEFGGSGHNYGYTF
>-|14|-|TRBV5-6|TRBJ2-7
CASSFSLKGYEQYF
>-|13|-|TRBV30|TRBJ1-3
CARGTNSGNTIYF
>-|14|-|TRBV7-9|TRBJ2-4
CASSLEGAKNIQYF
>-|11|many|TRBV7-2|TRBJ2-1
CASSFLNEQFF
>-|15|few|TRBV4-3|TRBJ2-5
CASSQVDSLGETQYF
>-|14|-|TRBV4-3|TRBJ1-1
CASSQDGMVSEAFF
>-|15|few|TRBV4-1|TRBJ1-6
CASSRETLGNSPLHF
>TRBD1|13|few|TRBV5-1|TRBJ1-2
CASSLDRGYGYTF
>-|13|-|TRBV30|TRBJ1-2
CAWSIGFNYGYTF
>TRBD1|15|few|TRBV2|TRBJ1-1
CASSSPGTGGIGAFF
>-|14|few|TRBV30|TRBJ2-5
CAWSVRSGTETQYF
>-|14|-|TRBV4-1|TRBJ2-7
CASSQDPGAYEQYF
>-|11|few|TRBV6-1|TRBJ2-1
CASSYTVEQFF
>TRBD1|13|few|TRBV7-9|TRBJ1-5
CASSLDRNQPQHF
>-|12|-|TRBV14|TRBJ2-5
CASSTLQETQYF
>TRBD1|14|few|TRBV2|TRBJ2-1
CASRYRGLHNEQFF
>-|13|few|TRBV7-3|TRBJ2-2
CASSFENTGELFF